The text below deals with one T cell receptor (beta chain). It lacks a known antigen. Base qualities are not provided; no much larger clone lies one nucleotide away. The record originates from a study of identical twins (TCRdb year 2016). With respect to the entire study: To test whether fetal clonotypes persist, this study deep-sequenced TCR alpha and beta repertoires from monozygotic twins, from unrelated adults of various ages, and from cord blood. To rule out contamination, replicate twin experiments were performed at different times with different library preparation protocols. What the work shows at the level of the full study, not this receptor alone: Recombination models systematically underestimated out-of-frame TCR alpha sharing in monozygotic twins but agreed with sharing between unrelated individuals. Zero-insertion analyses could be partly confounded by invariant T cells such as MAIT and iNKT, although diverse VJ usage argued against such confounding for most clonotypes. Because the same donors could not be followed over many years, the conclusions depended on cross-sectional statistical analysis. The excess sharing between twins in beta out-of-frame sequences was weaker because fewer shared sequences reduced the signal-to-noise ratio. Fewer insertions were carried by abundant cord blood beta clonotypes; a weaker similar trend was observed in young adult naive repertoires, while no such trend was observed in memory repertoires. Compared with coincidental sharing between unrelated individuals, out-of-frame TCR alpha sequences shared between twins showed an excess of sequences with low generation probability.

Library construction relied on 5' RACE. The sample was run on an Illumina HiSeq 2000. Template switching added a universal primer binding site, and the final cDNA carried a unique molecular identifier that allowed TCR cDNA molecules to be counted accurately. First-strand cDNA for TCR alpha and beta chains was synthesized from specific primers in the conserved constant-segment region. To control for contamination, every cDNA library was double barcoded, receiving both a SMART-Mk sample barcode and Illumina barcodes. TruSeq adapter sequences and Illumina sample barcodes were added in two successive PCR steps. Sequencing of the TCR alpha and beta cDNA libraries was done on the Illumina HiSeq platform using custom primers. The paper's processing steps were these. MiGEC was used to process raw reads and extract unique molecular identifiers, and MiXCR was used to find CDR3 positions. For each individual, recombination models were inferred using an EM algorithm with the repgenHMM and IGoR tools. Shared clonotypes were analyzed with the tcR package in R, and sharing was normalized by the product of cloneset sizes. To study raw recombination free of thymic and clonal selection effects, out-of-frame nonproductive sequences were analyzed. TCRdb reanalyzed the raw reads on its own, using fastp at Q25 for trimming and MiXCR for clone calling, and kept in-frame beta chains. Merged by CDR3 protein, the rows form single entries marked with the most common genes and DNA. The V and J calls shown here were made by TCRdb, not taken from the authors' results. This sample gives 550,000 to 700,000 distinct CDR3 sequences in total; 21% of them show up just once. The top ten clones comprise approximately 4.3% of the sample.

Trimming removed 1 base from V and 2 bases from J, leaving 7 bases between the germline ends. The germline V gene (reference sequence) gives CDR1 as DFQATT and CDR2 as SNEGSKA. Spanning cysteine to phenylalanine, the CDR3 consists of 13 amino acids. This entry keeps only the CDR3 DNA: 39 bases, framed from base 1. Every donor in the study was a healthy Caucasian. The twin cohort consisted of three pairs of female monozygotic twins, all aged 18 to 29 years. RNA for TCR libraries was isolated from peripheral blood mononuclear cells. The sample also formed part of further work on T cells expressing NK-cell markers. The second investigation adds: In sorted CD3+CD56+NKG2C+, CD3+CD56+NKG2C- and CD3+CD56-NKG2C+ T-cell subsets from several donors, TCR beta-chain repertoires were profiled. Among the eight sequenced donors, seven were HCMV-seropositive and one was HCMV-seronegative. In several experiments an anti-gammadeltaTCR antibody was added to restrict sorting to alphabetaTCR-expressing T cells. In over 5 donors, the dominant CD3+CD56+NKG2C+ clonotypes were among the top 10 CD8+ clonotypes and accounted for about 1.0-7.5% of CD8+ T cells. Those dominant clonotypes were again the most abundant among CD3+CD56-NKG2C+ cells in a handful of donors, at roughly 25-60.1%. Whether the expanded NKG2C-expressing T cell clones were specific for HCMV antigens remained unclear. Randomly selected healthy volunteers, three men and five women, were used as the eight sequenced donors. HCMV serostatus was determined by detecting HCMV-specific IgG in serum with a commercial ELISA kit. For several donors, bulk peripheral blood T-cell repertoires were also sequenced from unsorted PBMC. MIGEC was used to demultiplex reads and group the reads by UMI, and MiTCR was used to assemble and quantify clonotypes. To remove erroneous sequences, TCR cDNA sequences were retained only when supported by two or more reads. The tcR package was used for downstream repertoire analysis, with clonotypes matched between fractions based on CDR3 nucleotide sequence plus V segment. VDJmatch was used to annotate antigen specificity against VDJdb, with one amino acid substitution in CDR3 allowed.

The origin of this receptor is a woman younger than 35 in good health. The sequenced sample consisted of PBMCs. Recombination connected TRBV20-1 to TRBJ2-3, with an unclear D gene assignment. The CDR3: CSARVQLTDTQYF. The DNA reads as follows: TGCAGTGCTAGAGTGCAGCTCACAGATACGCAGTATTTT.